The 26 T cell receptor beta chains presented below share a single source sample, sequenced in a study of CD8 T cells in Susac syndrome (dated 2019 in TCRdb). The method behind the library was the immunoSEQ multiplex PCR assay. RNA was extracted with the RNeasy kit and roughly 0.5 to 1 ug was reverse transcribed using random hexamers. TCRdb handled the public reads itself, with Q25 trimming in fastp and clone calling in MiXCR, and kept productive beta chains. CDR3 protein sequences are deduplicated, and each keeps its most common genes and DNA. This sample holds roughly 150,000 distinct CDR3 sequences; approximately 93% were observed only once. The ten largest clones represent 0.2% to 0.25% of the sample. The sample was CD8+ T cells from PBMCs. These receptors were taken from a human donor with multiple sclerosis.

The J gene is TRBJ1-1, the V gene TRBV12-3 or TRBV12-4, with D tentatively TRBD1 (6 bases). The CDR3 has 12 amino acids. The germline V and J ends were trimmed by 5 bases and 6 bases, with 10 bases remaining between them. CDR3 bases: TGTGCCAGCAGTACAGGGAAGGCTGAAGCTTTCTTT. It specifies CASSTGKAEAFF.

This chain joins TRBV29-1 and TRBJ1-1, with no clear D. The CDR3 is 12 amino acids. Per the germline V gene, CDR1 is SQVTM and CDR2 is ANQGSEA. V was trimmed by 4 bases and J by 2 bases, leaving 8 bases between them. CDR3 loop: CSVVSANTEAFF. CDR3 DNA: TGCAGCGTTGTATCCGCTAACACTGAAGCTTTCTTT.

The J gene is TRBJ2-7, the V gene TRBV29-1; D might be TRBD1 or TRBD2, each matching 5 bases. Trimming took off 2 bases at V and 1 base at J, with 12 bases between the two ends. The germline V gene encodes CDR1 SQVTM and CDR2 ANQGSEA. The CDR3 is 14 residues long. The CDR3 DNA is TGCAGCGTTGAAATCGGGACGGAGTCCTACGAGCAGTACTTC. This codes for CSVEIGTESYEQYF.

The V call is TRBV20-1, the J call TRBJ2-7; 8 bases agree with TRBD2. V was pared by 1 base and J by 5 bases, with 4 bases of the junction left unmatched. In germline, CDR1 is DFQATT, CDR2 SNEGSKA (reference sequence). This CDR3 is built from 13 residues. CDR3 coding DNA: TGCAGTGCTAGAGGGCGGGGGGACAACGAGCAGTACTTC. As protein: CSARGRGDNEQYF.

The chain has TRBV9 and TRBJ1-2; D is ambiguous. Trimming took 3 bases from V and 5 from J, leaving 11 bases between them. The germline CDR1 and CDR2 sequences are SGDLS and YYNGEE. This CDR3 is built from 13 residues. The DNA for the CDR3 is TGTGCCAGCAGCGACCCGCTCGGTTATGGCTACACCTTC. Residues: CASSDPLGYGYTF.

This chain joins TRBV7-9 and TRBJ1-2; no firm D call. Germline CDR1 and CDR2: SEHNR and FQNEAQ (reference sequence). This CDR3 region has 12 residues. V lost 8 bases, J lost 8 bases, and 15 bases lay in between. The CDR3 DNA is TGTGCCAGCTCCTACGGCGCAGACGGCTACACCTTC. This codes for CASSYGADGYTF.

V gene TRBV27 combines with J gene TRBJ2-1, with D tentatively TRBD2 (6 bases). Per germline, CDR1 MNHEY and CDR2 SMNVEV (reference sequence). The CDR3 has 16 amino acids. Trimming pared 4 bases from V and 6 bases from J, leaving 19 bases between. CDR3 sequence: CASSSSSGEVVNEQFF. The CDR3, as DNA: TGTGCCAGCAGTTCCTCCTCTGGGGAGGTTGTCAATGAGCAGTTCTTC.

The chain employs TRBV27 and TRBJ2-1, with D tentatively TRBD1 (5 bases). V shed 2 bases and J shed 1 base, with 12 bases lying between them. Germline CDR1 reads MNHEY; CDR2 reads SMNVEV (reference sequence). CDR3 length: 16 amino acids. The DNA for the CDR3 is TGTGCCAGCAGTTTAGGGGCCGGCGGTTCCTACAATGAGCAGTTCTTC. It is translated as CASSLGAGGSYNEQFF.

This sequence joins TRBV6-2 or TRBV6-3 and TRBJ2-1; no firm D call. Trimming removed 2 bases at V and 8 bases at J, with 22 bases between. The length of the CDR3 is 17 residues. Germline V gene sequence: CDR1 MNHEY, CDR2 SVGEGT. This CDR3 is CASSYPKGRSAQDEQFF. CDR3 DNA: TGTGCCAGCAGTTACCCCAAGGGCCGCAGCGCCCAAGATGAGCAGTTCTTC.

The V gene is TRBV30, the J gene TRBJ2-1; D gene ambiguous. Germline values: CDR1 GTSNPN, CDR2 SVGIG (reference sequence). The V gene lost 6 bases and the J gene lost 7 bases, with 10 bases spanning the gap. This CDR3 has 11 residues. The CDR3: CACFSRNEQFF. The CDR3 nucleotides are TGTGCCTGTTTTTCTAGGAATGAGCAGTTCTTC.

V usage is TRBV15 and J usage is TRBJ2-7; D not resolved. The CDR3 has 12 amino acids. Deletions cut 0 bases from V and 13 bases from J, with 13 bases between. Germline V gene lookup returns CDR1 LNHNV and CDR2 YYDKDF (reference sequence). In nucleotides, the CDR3 is TGTGCCACCAGCAGAGAAGATCCCCGGTGCTACTTC. This encodes CATSREDPRCYF.

This chain connects TRBV3-1 to TRBJ2-1; D might be TRBD2 (7 bases). The germline V gene has CDR1 LGHDT and CDR2 YNNKEL (reference sequence). The CDR3 consists of 15 residues. Trimming left V 5 bases short and J 4 bases short, with 15 bases between. In DNA, the CDR3 is TGTGCCAGCAGCGTCTGGGGGGGCTTATACAATGAGCAGTTCTTC. Protein sequence: CASSVWGGLYNEQFF.

The chain employs TRBV27 and TRBJ2-7; D not certain. V was trimmed by 2 bases and J by 3 bases, leaving 8 bases between them. Germline-derived CDR1 and CDR2 are MNHEY and SMNVEV (reference sequence). The CDR3 totals 13 residues. CDR3 region: CASSLGPDYEQYF. CDR3 nucleotide sequence: TGTGCCAGCAGTTTAGGTCCCGACTACGAGCAGTACTTC.

The genes are TRBV27 and TRBJ1-2; D not certain. Trimming removed 5 bases at V and 8 bases at J, with 18 bases between. Germline V gives CDR1 MNHEY, CDR2 SMNVEV (reference sequence). CDR3 size: 14 residues. In nucleotides, the CDR3 is TGTGCCAGCAGTAAGATCGTCGGGGTTGGCGGCTACACCTTC. Amino acid sequence: CASSKIVGVGGYTF.

The chain has TRBV9 and TRBJ1-1; 7 bases are a match to TRBD1. The junction had 9 bases not matched to a gene; V was cut back by 2 bases and J by 5 bases. The CDR3 has 15 amino acids. The germline V gene encodes CDR1 SGDLS and CDR2 YYNGEE. The DNA for the CDR3 is TGTGCCAGCAGCGTGGAGACAGGGATAACTACTGAAGCTTTCTTT. Residues: CASSVETGITTEAFF.

V is TRBV13 and J is TRBJ2-3; D is unresolved. CDR3 length: 16 residues. Germline-derived CDR1 and CDR2 are PRHDT and FYEKMQ (reference sequence). Trimming pared 5 bases from V and 1 base from J, leaving 16 bases between. The CDR3 bases are TGTGCCAGCAGCGAAAAGGCCCCAGAAGGCACAGATACGCAGTATTTT. Its translation: CASSEKAPEGTDTQYF.

The chain employs TRBV7-9 and TRBJ2-4, with 8 bases lining up with TRBD1. J was trimmed by 13 bases and V by 0 bases; bases with no gene match: 5. From germline, CDR1 is SEHNR and CDR2 FQNEAQ (reference sequence). The CDR3 is 13 amino acids. The chain's CDR3 is CASSLADRGSQYF. The CDR3 coding sequence is TGTGCCAGCAGCTTAGCCGACAGGGGTAGCCAGTACTTC. The full variable domain, completed using reference TRBV7-9 and TRBJ2-4, is DTGVSQNPRHKITKRGQNVTFRCDPISEHNRLYWYRQTLGQGPEFLTYFQNEAQLEKSRLLSDRFSAERPKGSFSTLEIQRTEQGDSAMYLCASSLADRGSQYFGAGTRLSVL.

The chain couples TRBV7-8 to TRBJ2-1; TRBD2 might be the D (7 bases). Trimming removed 2 bases at V and 6 bases at J, with 11 bases between. This CDR3 comprises 14 residues. Germline values: CDR1 SGHVS, CDR2 FQNEAQ. Here the CDR3 DNA reads TGTGCCAGCAGCTTAACGGGGGGCCTCAATGAGCAGTTCTTC. Its protein is CASSLTGGLNEQFF.

This chain joins TRBV27 and TRBJ1-1; D remains ambiguous. Germline V gives CDR1 MNHEY, CDR2 SMNVEV (reference sequence). V lost 5 bases and J lost 1, with 14 bases in between. The length of the CDR3 is 15 residues. CDR3 sequence (DNA): TGTGCCAGCAGTCCCCACACGGTACCGAACACTGAAGCTTTCTTT. It yields the protein CASSPHTVPNTEAFF.

The rearrangement joins TRBV2 to TRBJ1-2; perhaps TRBD1 as D (5 bases). Trimming removed 10 bases from V and 0 bases from J, with 15 bases in between. This CDR3 has 14 residues. In germline, CDR1 is SNHLY, CDR2 FYNNEI. The CDR3 DNA follows: TGTGCCACTCAGCTGGGGGGGACTAACTATGGCTACACCTTC. This sequence encodes CATQLGGTNYGYTF.

The genes are TRBV6-8 and TRBJ2-5; D is perhaps TRBD1 or TRBD2 (5 bases each). Germline V lookup: CDR1 MNHGY, CDR2 SAAAGT. CDR3 length: 17 amino acids. V was pared by 7 bases and J by 4 bases, with 25 bases between. The CDR3 nucleotides read TGTGCCAGCATCCGTAGTTCACCCGGGACCAAAGGAGAGACCCAGTACTTC. Its protein product is CASIRSSPGTKGETQYF.

The chain uses TRBV9 and TRBJ2-7; 10 positions match TRBD2. The trim removed 10 bases at V and 2 bases at J, leaving 9 bases unmatched. The CDR3 runs 14 residues. In germline, CDR1 is SGDLS, CDR2 YYNGEE. The CDR3 nucleotides are TGTGCCTCGTCGCAGGGACTAGCGACCTACGAGCAGTACTTC. Protein product: CASSQGLATYEQYF.

The rearrangement uses TRBV2 and TRBJ2-5, with D possibly called TRBD1 or TRBD2 (5 bases each). CDR3 length equals 14 residues. V was trimmed by 6 bases and J by 6 bases, leaving 17 bases between them. Per the germline V gene, CDR1 is SNHLY and CDR2 is FYNNEI. The DNA of the CDR3 is TGTGCCAGCAGCGCCCGGGACGGAGGAAAGACCCAGTACTTC. Amino acid sequence: CASSARDGGKTQYF. Full variable domain (rest looked up from reference TRBV2 and TRBJ2-5): EPEVTQTPSHQVTQMGQEVILRCVPISNHLYFYWYRQILGQKVEFLVSFYNNEISEKSEIFDDQFSVERPDGSNFTLKIRSTKLEDSAMYFCASSARDGGKTQYFGPGTRLLVL.

The chain joins TRBV5-6 to TRBJ2-7; 8 bases are a match to TRBD2. The ends lost 4 bases at V and 4 bases at J; junction bases unmatched: 16. Germline V gene sequence: CDR1 SGHDT, CDR2 YYEEEE. The CDR3 runs to 17 residues. The CDR3 loop reads CASSPSGSSPLTYEQYF. The CDR3 DNA follows: TGTGCCAGCAGCCCCAGCGGGAGCTCACCCCTTACTTACGAGCAGTACTTC.

This chain uses TRBV9 with TRBJ2-7; D gene uncertain. The CDR3 consists of 14 residues. Trimming pared 4 bases from V and 5 bases from J, leaving 16 bases between. CDR1 is SGDLS, CDR2 YYNGEE, per germline. CDR3 loop: CASSPRPGLDEQYF. CDR3 nucleotide sequence: TGTGCCAGCAGCCCCCGTCCCGGGCTCGACGAGCAGTACTTC. The entire variable domain, with the rest obtained from reference TRBV9 and TRBJ2-7, is as follows: DSGVTQTPKHLITATGQRVTLRCSPRSGDLSVYWYQQSLDQGLQFLIQYYNGEERAKGNILERFSAQQFPDLHSELNLSSLELGDSALYFCASSPRPGLDEQYFGPGTRLTVT.

The chain has TRBV7-8 and TRBJ1-5; D is uncertain. V lost 1 base to trimming and J lost 5 bases, with 9 bases between them. Germline V lookup: CDR1 SGHVS, CDR2 FQNEAQ. The CDR3 has 14 amino acids. DNA for the CDR3: TGTGCCAGCAGCTTAGAGGCCGGGGATCAGCCCCAGCATTTT. Translating gives CASSLEAGDQPQHF.